The sample holds a few counts of the clone carrying this T cell receptor (beta chain). TCRdb passed the 5' RACE reads through MiXCR, listing each CDR3 protein once. This repertoire shows under 70,000 distinct CDR3 sequences, roughly 15% found once; its top ten account for around 16%. CDR3 length: 16 amino acids. Germline CDR1 is MNHEY and CDR2 is SMNVEV (reference sequence). The V segment lost 4 bases and the J segment 2 bases; nucleotides outside the gene matches: 9. The data originate from a study of T cells of healthy individuals. The chain employs TRBV27 and TRBJ1-2; TRBD1 matches at 8 bases. The sequence was collected from a human donor in good health. CDR3 sequence: CASSSYRTGWNYGYTF. The CDR3 nucleotides read TGTGCCAGCAGTTCCTACCGGACAGGGTGGAACTATGGCTACACCTTC.